One sample yielded the 27 T cell receptor beta chains listed below, sequenced in a study of blood T cell repertoires in COVID-19 (dated by TCRdb to 2019 to 2021). The library was made by the immunoSEQ multiplex PCR assay. Held by TCRdb, this immuneACCESS table contains in-frame sequences only and omits some clones. Under half of the omission traces to an unresolved V gene where checked; the cause of the rest is unknown. The sample records nearly 45,000 clones, around 87% of which are singletons. About a quarter of the sample goes to the ten largest clones. The material sequenced was peripheral blood. The source of these receptors is a woman older than 75 in a cohort sampled during active or convalescent COVID-19.

The chain links TRBV7-2 to TRBJ2-5; 7 bases are a match to TRBD1. The CDR3 sequence is 13 residues long. Unmatched junction bases numbered 5, after V lost 5 bases and J lost 5 bases. CDR1 is SGHTA and CDR2 is FQGNSA in the germline V gene. The CDR3 protein is CASSVVGGETQYF. The DNA of the CDR3 is TGTGCCAGCAGCGTCGTAGGGGGCGAGACCCAGTACTTC.

The CDR3, as DNA: TGTGCCAGCAGCAGACAGGAGAGCAATCAGCCCCAGCATTTT. Protein: CASSRQESNQPQHF. The chain joins TRBV2 to TRBJ1-5; a possible D gene is TRBD1 (6 bases). Between the trimmed V and J ends, which lost 6 bases and 1 base, there was a span of 10 bases. Looked up from germline, CDR1 is SNHLY and CDR2 is FYNNEI. CDR3 size: 14 residues.

The chain couples TRBV27 to TRBJ1-3; D is possibly TRBD1 (6 bases). V was cut by 3 bases and J by 2 bases, with 11 bases left in between. CDR1 is MNHEY, CDR2 SMNVEV, per germline (reference sequence). The CDR3 covers 15 residues. The CDR3 reads CASSLSRGPGNTIYF. CDR3 DNA: TGTGCCAGCAGTTTGAGCAGGGGCCCTGGAAACACCATATATTTT.

J is TRBJ2-1 and V is TRBV7-2; tentative D call: TRBD2 (6 bases). V lost 4 bases to trimming and J lost 9 bases, with 19 bases between them. Germline values: CDR1 SGHTA, CDR2 FQGNSA. This CDR3 contains 15 residues. The CDR3 loop reads CASSSSGVRLGEQFF. The CDR3 DNA reads as TGTGCCAGCAGCTCTTCGGGGGTTCGGTTGGGTGAGCAGTTCTTC.

This chain links TRBV24-1 with TRBJ2-1; TRBD2 aligns across 10 bases. In germline, CDR1 is KGHDR, CDR2 SFDVKD. V was clipped by 6 bases and J by 10 bases; unmatched bases: 8. The CDR3 totals 14 residues. The CDR3 DNA reads TGTGCCACCAGTTCTGCGGGGGGACTAGCGGAGCAGTTCTTC. The encoded protein is CATSSAGGLAEQFF.

The chain couples TRBV5-1 to TRBJ2-1, with 7 bases identical to TRBD1. The CDR3 consists of 15 residues. The trim removed 1 base at V and 4 bases at J, leaving 5 bases unmatched. Germline assignment: CDR1 SGHRS and CDR2 YFSETQ. The CDR3 DNA sequence: TGCGCCAGCAGCTTGACACAGGGGCCTTACAATGAGCAGTTCTTC. Protein product: CASSLTQGPYNEQFF. Full variable domain (missing parts from reference TRBV5-1 and TRBJ2-1): KAGVTQTPRYLIKTRGQQVTLSCSPISGHRSVSWYQQTPGQGLQFLFEYFSETQRNKGNFPGRFSGRQFSNSRSEMNVSTLELGDSALYLCASSLTQGPYNEQFFGPGTRLTVL.

Comments on this clone: At one end the junction does not follow the germline gene, possibly because of a read error. This chain connects TRBV5-4 to TRBJ2-2; 9 nucleotides agree with TRBD1. CDR1 is SGHNT and CDR2 is YYREEE in the germline V gene (reference sequence). The length of the CDR3 is 16 residues. This CDR3 is CASNLDRTGATGELFF. For the CDR3, the DNA is TGTGCCAGCAACTTGGATAGGACAGGGGCCACCGGGGAGCTGTTTTTT.

The V and J genes are TRBV5-1 and TRBJ1-1, with D possibly matching TRBD1 (6 bases). CDR1 is SGHRS, CDR2 YFSETQ, per germline. V lost 3 bases to trimming and J lost 0 bases, with 12 bases between them. This CDR3 has 15 amino acids. CDR3 amino acids: CASSWGGSMNTEAFF. CDR3 nucleotide sequence: TGCGCCAGCAGCTGGGGGGGCAGCATGAACACTGAAGCTTTCTTT.

V usage is TRBV4-3 and J usage is TRBJ1-5; tentative D call: TRBD1 (6 bases). The V end lost 2 bases, the J end lost 9 bases, and 20 bases lay between the germline ends. Germline-derived CDR1 and CDR2 are LGHNA and YSLEER. The CDR3 has 16 residues. CDR3 sequence reads: CASSQNSGGREGPQHF. The CDR3 DNA reads TGCGCCAGCAGCCAAAATTCCGGGGGGCGTGAAGGGCCCCAGCATTTT.

CDR3 sequence reads: CASRRGPGQDKVNRTEAFF. The CDR3 DNA sequence: TGTGCCAGCAGGCGGGGACCGGGACAGGATAAAGTTAACCGCACTGAAGCTTTCTTT. The chain links TRBV5-6 to TRBJ1-1; the match to TRBD1 covers 8 bases. The CDR3 is 19 residues long. V lost 5 bases, J lost 4 bases, and 22 bases stayed unmatched. Germline CDR1 and CDR2: SGHDT and YYEEEE.

This chain joins TRBV7-2 and TRBJ1-2; maybe TRBD1 (5 bases). The germline CDR1 and CDR2 sequences are SGHTA and FQGNSA. This CDR3 has 13 residues. V was pared by 5 bases and J by 7 bases, with 14 bases between. CDR3 bases: TGTGCCAGCAGCCGACGATCAGGGTTTGGCTACACCTTC. It codes for CASSRRSGFGYTF.

The rearrangement joins TRBV30 to TRBJ1-2, with D tentatively TRBD1 (5 bases). The CDR3 has 13 amino acids. V was trimmed by 2 bases and J by 8 bases, leaving 15 bases between them. The germline V gene encodes CDR1 GTSNPN and CDR2 SVGIG (reference sequence). The CDR3 reads CAWSRDRPRGYTF. The CDR3 nucleotides read TGTGCCTGGAGTCGAGACAGACCTAGGGGCTACACCTTC. The full variable domain, its missing parts supplied by reference TRBV30 and TRBJ1-2, is SQTIHQWPATLVQPVGSPLSLECTVEGTSNPNLYWYRQAAGRGLQLLFYSVGIGQISSEVPQNLSASRPQDRQFILSSKKLLLSDSGFYLCAWSRDRPRGYTFGSGTRLTVV.

The chain is built from TRBV5-6 and TRBJ2-2; D possibly corresponds to TRBD2 (6 bases). V gave up 4 bases and J gave up 6 bases, with 16 bases separating them. Germline lookup yields CDR1 SGHDT and CDR2 YYEEEE. The CDR3 sequence is 15 residues long. The CDR3 is CASSVTRGLAGELFF. The CDR3 nucleotides read TGTGCCAGCAGCGTGACTAGAGGTCTAGCCGGGGAGCTGTTTTTT.

V is TRBV24-1 and J is TRBJ2-1; D ambiguous. Trimming removed 4 bases from V and 7 bases from J, with 7 bases in between. Germline V gene lookup returns CDR1 KGHDR and CDR2 SFDVKD. The CDR3 length is 12 residues. The CDR3 reads CATSEYGNEQFF. The CDR3 DNA reads TGTGCCACCAGTGAGTACGGGAATGAGCAGTTCTTC.

The chain recombines TRBV6-5 with TRBJ2-7; 15 nucleotides line up with TRBD2. V lost 5 bases and J lost 6; bases outside the gene matches: 2. Germline assignment: CDR1 MNHEY and CDR2 SVGAGI. The CDR3 contains 14 residues. The CDR3 bases are TGTGCCAGCAGTCGGACTAGCGGGAGGGGCGAGCAGTACTTC. It codes for CASSRTSGRGEQYF.

This rearrangement joins TRBV6-4 to TRBJ1-2; 8 nucleotides line up with TRBD1. CDR1 is MRHNA and CDR2 is SNTAGT in the germline V gene. CDR3 length: 12 amino acids. The ends lost 5 bases at V and 8 bases at J; junction bases unmatched: 4. CDR3 DNA sequence: TGTGCCAGCAGTCAGGGGGCGCGGGGCTACACCTTC. Its protein product is CASSQGARGYTF.

The V and J genes are TRBV4-2 and TRBJ1-4; perhaps TRBD1 as D (6 bases). V lost 7 bases, J lost 4 bases, and 10 bases lay in between. Germline CDR1 is LGHNA and CDR2 is YNFKEQ. The CDR3 is 13 amino acids. The CDR3 loop reads CASMAGVNEKLFF. CDR3 DNA sequence: TGTGCCAGCATGGCAGGGGTTAATGAAAAACTGTTTTTT.

The chain couples TRBV5-4 to TRBJ2-1; TRBD2 agrees at 7 bases. The CDR3 runs 16 residues. Germline CDR1 SGHNT, CDR2 YYREEE (reference sequence). With 0 bases clipped from V and 9 bases from J, the junction kept 12 bases outside the gene matches. The CDR3 DNA sequence: TGTGCCAGCAGCTTGGTTGTGGGAGGGCCGGGTGTTGAGCAGTTCTTC. It specifies CASSLVVGGPGVEQFF.

The chain carries TRBV5-1 and TRBJ2-3; 10 bases map to TRBD2. CDR1 and CDR2 from the germline V gene are SGHRS and YFSETQ. V was clipped by 2 bases and J by 1 base; unmatched bases: 1. The CDR3 is 15 residues long. This chain's CDR3 is CASSFSGGRTDTQYF. The CDR3, as DNA: TGCGCCAGCAGCTTTAGCGGGGGGCGCACAGATACGCAGTATTTT.

This sequence joins TRBV11-3 and TRBJ2-7; D uncertain. Germline V gene data show CDR1 as SGHNT and CDR2 as YENEEA. The CDR3 totals 14 residues. With 6 bases removed from V and 0 bases from J, the gap between germline ends came to 12 bases. The CDR3, as DNA: TGTGCCAGCAGATCCCCCCAGGACTCCTACGAGCAGTACTTC. This sequence encodes CASRSPQDSYEQYF. The entire variable domain, with the rest obtained from reference TRBV11-3 and TRBJ2-7, is as follows: EAGVVQSPRYKIIEKKQPVAFWCNPISGHNTLYWYLQNLGQGPELLIRYENEEAVDDSQLPKDRFSAERLKGVDSTLKIQPAELGDSAVYLCASRSPQDSYEQYFGPGTRLTVT.

The rearrangement uses TRBV4-1 and TRBJ1-6; D may be TRBD1 (6 bases). This CDR3 is 15 amino acids long. V lost 0 bases to trimming and J lost 9 bases, with 12 bases between them. The germline CDR1 and CDR2 sequences are MGHRA and YSYEKL. As DNA, the CDR3 is TGCGCCAGCAGCCAAGAAGCAGGGGTTAGTTCACCCCTCCACTTT. As protein: CASSQEAGVSSPLHF.

DNA for the CDR3: TGCGCCAGCAGCCAGGTCTGGAGCGGGGGGTCCTACAATGAGCAGTTCTTC. It specifies CASSQVWSGGSYNEQFF. The genes are TRBV4-3 and TRBJ2-1; TRBD2 aligns across 9 bases. The CDR3 has 17 residues. The trim removed 3 bases at V and 1 base at J, leaving 7 bases unmatched. Germline V gene data show CDR1 as LGHNA and CDR2 as YSLEER.

This clone has a single count. The chain recombines TRBV12-3 or TRBV12-4 with TRBJ1-2; D gene unclear. The CDR3 has 13 residues. The V gene lost 1 base and the J gene lost 4 bases, with 7 bases spanning the gap. The CDR3 nucleotides are TGTGCCAGCAGTTTAGGGCGGAGCTATGGCTACACCTTC. This encodes CASSLGRSYGYTF.

The chain couples TRBV6-1 to TRBJ2-7; D perhaps matches TRBD1 (5 bases). Germline assignment: CDR1 MNHNS and CDR2 SASEGT. V lost 2 bases and J 5 bases, leaving 10 bases between the germline ends. This CDR3 region has 13 residues. CDR3 coding DNA: TGTGCCAGCAGTGAACACCCAGGGAACGAGCAGTACTTC. Its protein product is CASSEHPGNEQYF.

The rearrangement uses TRBV6-6 and TRBJ1-2; no reliable D call. Germline CDR1 MNHNY, CDR2 SVGAGI (reference sequence). The V and J ends lost 6 bases and 4 bases respectively, with 15 bases between them. The CDR3 runs to 14 residues. The CDR3 region has the DNA TGTGCCAGCAGCCCCCCGATCCGAGGCTATGGCTACACCTTC. It yields the protein CASSPPIRGYGYTF.

The chain combines TRBV30 with TRBJ2-7, with 10 nucleotides matching TRBD2. Trimming cost V 3 bases and J 4 bases; bases outside gene matches: 9. CDR3 length: 15 residues. Looked up from germline, CDR1 is GTSNPN and CDR2 is SVGIG (reference sequence). The DNA for the CDR3 is TGTGCCTGGAGAGCCCGGTCTAGCGGGGGATACGAGCAGTACTTC. Protein product: CAWRARSSGGYEQYF.

The rearrangement joins TRBV11-3 to TRBJ2-7; perhaps TRBD2 as D (5 bases). This CDR3 spans 12 amino acids. V was cut by 5 bases and J by 4 bases, with 9 bases left in between. Germline loops: CDR1 SGHNT, CDR2 YENEEA. The CDR3 protein is CASSPRGYEQYF. The CDR3 bases are TGTGCCAGCAGCCCCCGAGGGTACGAGCAGTACTTC. Full variable domain (remainder filled in from reference TRBV11-3 and TRBJ2-7): EAGVVQSPRYKIIEKKQPVAFWCNPISGHNTLYWYLQNLGQGPELLIRYENEEAVDDSQLPKDRFSAERLKGVDSTLKIQPAELGDSAVYLCASSPRGYEQYFGPGTRLTVT.